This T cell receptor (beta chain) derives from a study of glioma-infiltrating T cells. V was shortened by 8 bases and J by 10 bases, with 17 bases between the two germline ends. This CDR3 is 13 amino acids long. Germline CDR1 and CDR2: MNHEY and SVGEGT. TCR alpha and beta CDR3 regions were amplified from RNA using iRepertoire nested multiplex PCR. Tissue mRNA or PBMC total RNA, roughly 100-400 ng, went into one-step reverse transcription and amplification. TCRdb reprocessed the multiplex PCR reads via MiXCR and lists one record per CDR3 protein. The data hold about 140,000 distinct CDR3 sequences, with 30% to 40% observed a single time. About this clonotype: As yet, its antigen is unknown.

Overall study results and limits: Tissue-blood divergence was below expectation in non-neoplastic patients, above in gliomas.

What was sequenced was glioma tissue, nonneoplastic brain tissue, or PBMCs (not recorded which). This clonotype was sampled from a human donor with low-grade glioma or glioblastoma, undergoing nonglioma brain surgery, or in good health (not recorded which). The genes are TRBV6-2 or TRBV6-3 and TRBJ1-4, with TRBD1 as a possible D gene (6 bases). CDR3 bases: TGTGCCAGCTCCACCCCTAGGGGGGTAAAACTGTTTTTT. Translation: CASSTPRGVKLFF.